One TCR beta chain is described in this entry. The antigen is unknown. Deep sequencing aimed at 1 in 200,000 to 1 in 1 million T cells' resolution. Assay: immunoSEQ multiplex PCR; the TCRdb copy retains only in-frame clones and omits some. The data contain about 310,000 clones, roughly 85% of them singletons. This record belongs to a study of cytotoxic CD8 clonotypes in ibrutinib-treated CLL. Study as a whole: Enrolment comprised 11 relapsed/refractory and about 14 treatment-naive patients; about 18 were IGHV unmutated. Points from the study as a whole: Public clonotypes occurred uncommonly; on treatment, they contracted or remained stable.

Germline CDR1 is MGHRA and CDR2 is YSYEKL. Unmatched junction bases numbered 13, after V lost 5 bases and J lost 0 bases. There are 18 residues in the CDR3. The sequence came from a human donor with chronic lymphocytic leukemia. This rearrangement joins TRBV4-1 to TRBJ1-3, with 7 bases fitting TRBD1. The sample was PBMCs, taken before ibrutinib treatment. DNA for the CDR3: TGCGCCAGCAGCAACTATCATCCGGGACAGAGCTCTGGAAACACCATATATTTT. Its translation: CASSNYHPGQSSGNTIYF.